This T cell receptor (beta chain) is drawn from a study of technical replicates of blood from a handful of donors. This CDR3 region has 15 residues. Per the germline V gene, CDR1 is MDHEN and CDR2 is SYDVKM. Trimming cost V 3 bases and J 2 bases, with 12 bases left between them. Produced via immunoSEQ multiplex PCR; TCRdb's table is partial and in-frame only. Among some 90,000 clones listed, 90% to 95% were seen once. This sequence was found in a human donor in good health. The V call is TRBV28, the J call TRBJ2-3; weak D call: TRBD1 (5 bases). The sequenced sample was T cells isolated from PBMCs. The CDR3 sequence: CASSFSDRNTDTQYF. The CDR3 DNA sequence: TGTGCCAGCAGTTTCTCAGACAGAAACACAGATACGCAGTATTTT.